A selection of T cell receptor beta chains follows, all from one sample in a study of regulatory T cells in long-lasting Graves disease. TCRdb ran MiXCR on the multiplex PCR reads and lists one entry per CDR3 protein. Here the sample spans about 440,000 distinct CDR3 sequences, about a sixth being singletons. The same data also contributed to another study, on T cells in Graves' hyperthyroidism and ophthalmopathy.

The sample consisted of peripheral blood mononuclear cells (PBMCs), taken at new diagnosis, from a patient treated with antithyroid drugs. The source is a woman aged 25 to 45 with Graves disease. Both conserved end residues are part of each CDR3. Each record gives: clone size, D gene, J gene, V gene, CDR3 DNA, CDR3 protein. D genes are given only for firm matches. Size is omitted from some rows. Given values are once, few, many or a class for expanded clones.

clone size: many; D gene: -; J gene: TRBJ1-1; V gene: TRBV10-3; CDR3 DNA: TGTGCCATCAGCGGCGACAGGACGGACACTGAAGCTTTCTTT; CDR3 protein: CAISGDRTDTEAFF
clone size: many; D gene: -; J gene: TRBJ2-1; V gene: TRBV20-1; CDR3 DNA: TGCAGTGCTAGAGAGCGGAGGGGCACCTACAATGAGCAGTTCTTC; CDR3 protein: CSARERRGTYNEQFF
clone size: many; D gene: -; J gene: TRBJ1-1; V gene: TRBV11-2; CDR3 DNA: TGTGCCAGCAGCTTAACGGAAGCTTTCTTT; CDR3 protein: CASSLTEAFF
clone size: many; D gene: -; J gene: TRBJ2-7; V gene: TRBV2; CDR3 DNA: TGTGCCACTGCAGCCGGGGCCTACGAGCAGTACTTC; CDR3 protein: CATAAGAYEQYF
clone size: many; D gene: -; J gene: TRBJ2-7; V gene: TRBV27; CDR3 DNA: TGTGCCAGCAGGGGATACCGCTCCTACGAGCAGTACTTC; CDR3 protein: CASRGYRSYEQYF
clone size: -; D gene: -; J gene: TRBJ2-1; V gene: TRBV5-6; CDR3 DNA: TGTGCCAGCATCACGGGCGGGGCAAATGAGCAGTTCTTC; CDR3 protein: CASITGGANEQFF
clone size: many; D gene: TRBD2; J gene: TRBJ2-3; V gene: TRBV10-3; CDR3 DNA: TGTGCCATCGGGGGGACTAGCGGGAGTGAACGCACAGATACGCAGTATTTT; CDR3 protein: CAIGGTSGSERTDTQYF
clone size: many; D gene: -; J gene: TRBJ2-5; V gene: TRBV20-1; CDR3 DNA: TGCAGTGCGGCCGCAAACGACAGACAAGAGACCCAGTACTTC; CDR3 protein: CSAAANDRQETQYF
clone size: -; D gene: TRBD1; J gene: TRBJ1-2; V gene: TRBV10-3; CDR3 DNA: TGTGCCATCAGTCCACAGGGGGCGCGGGGCTACACCTTC; CDR3 protein: CAISPQGARGYTF
clone size: many; D gene: TRBD2; J gene: TRBJ2-1; V gene: TRBV19; CDR3 DNA: TGTGCCAGTAGTATAGATCCGAGCGGGAGATCTTACAATGAGCAGTTCTTC; CDR3 protein: CASSIDPSGRSYNEQFF
clone size: many; D gene: -; J gene: TRBJ2-3; V gene: TRBV30; CDR3 DNA: TGTGCCTGGAAGGCGGGTATAGCAGCAGATACGCAGTATTTT; CDR3 protein: CAWKAGIAADTQYF
clone size: many; D gene: -; J gene: TRBJ1-6; V gene: TRBV6-2/TRBV6-3; CDR3 DNA: TGTGCCAGCAGTTACTTACAGAGGGATTCACCCCTCCACTTT; CDR3 protein: CASSYLQRDSPLHF
clone size: -; D gene: TRBD1; J gene: TRBJ1-1; V gene: TRBV7-9; CDR3 DNA: TGTGCCAGCAGCTTAGGGGGACAGGAGGCAGCTTTCTTT; CDR3 protein: CASSLGGQEAAFF
clone size: few; D gene: -; J gene: TRBJ2-1; V gene: TRBV4-1; CDR3 DNA: TGCGCCAGCACCCCGAATCGAGACTACAATGAGCAGTTCTTC; CDR3 protein: CASTPNRDYNEQFF
clone size: many; D gene: -; J gene: TRBJ2-2; V gene: TRBV7-8; CDR3 DNA: TGTGCCAGCAGCGGAACGCTACAGGGCGGGGAGCTGTTTTTT; CDR3 protein: CASSGTLQGGELFF
clone size: -; D gene: -; J gene: TRBJ1-1; V gene: TRBV13; CDR3 DNA: TGTGCCAGCAGCTTAGGCCCGGGACGAGGAGCTTTCTTT; CDR3 protein: CASSLGPGRGAFF
clone size: once; D gene: -; J gene: TRBJ1-6; V gene: TRBV15; CDR3 DNA: TGTGCCACCAGCAACAAGAAGGTCGCTGGTTCACCCCTCCACTTT; CDR3 protein: CATSNKKVAGSPLHF
clone size: many; D gene: -; J gene: TRBJ2-7; V gene: TRBV27; CDR3 DNA: TGTGCCAGCAGTTTAAAGAGTAGCGGCTACGAGCAGTACTTC; CDR3 protein: CASSLKSSGYEQYF
clone size: many; D gene: TRBD2; J gene: TRBJ2-1; V gene: TRBV20-1; CDR3 DNA: TGCAGTGCTCCCGTCCTAGCGGGGGGGAATGAGCAGTTCTTC; CDR3 protein: CSAPVLAGGNEQFF
clone size: many; D gene: -; J gene: TRBJ2-7; V gene: TRBV3-1; CDR3 DNA: TGTGCCAGCAGCCCGAGGCTTATTTCGCGGCGGGACGTCTCCTACGAGCAGTACTTC; CDR3 protein: CASSPRLISRRDVSYEQYF
clone size: once; D gene: -; J gene: TRBJ2-1; V gene: TRBV4-2; CDR3 DNA: TGTGCCAGCAGCCAAGATAGGGGGGCGGGGCAGTTATTCTTC; CDR3 protein: CASSQDRGAGQLFF
clone size: -; D gene: -; J gene: TRBJ2-7; V gene: TRBV6-2/TRBV6-3; CDR3 DNA: TGTGCCAGCAGCCACCGGCAGGAGGGAGCGGATTTCGACGAGCAGTACTTC; CDR3 protein: CASSHRQEGADFDEQYF
clone size: many; D gene: -; J gene: TRBJ2-7; V gene: TRBV6-1; CDR3 DNA: TGTGCCAGCAGAACCCGGGGTGAGACCTACGAGCAGTACTTC; CDR3 protein: CASRTRGETYEQYF
clone size: many; D gene: -; J gene: TRBJ2-7; V gene: TRBV20-1; CDR3 DNA: TGCAGTGCTAGAGTCGGCAGCTCCTACGAGCAGTACTTC; CDR3 protein: CSARVGSSYEQYF
clone size: -; D gene: -; J gene: TRBJ1-4; V gene: TRBV2; CDR3 DNA: TGTGCCAGCAGTGGAAACCCCCAGGGCGAAAAACTGTTTTTT; CDR3 protein: CASSGNPQGEKLFF
clone size: few; D gene: TRBD2; J gene: TRBJ2-7; V gene: TRBV29-1; CDR3 DNA: TGCAGCGTTGAAGAACGGCTAGGACTAGCGGGAATAGAGCAGTACTTC; CDR3 protein: CSVEERLGLAGIEQYF
clone size: many; D gene: -; J gene: TRBJ1-3; V gene: TRBV7-2; CDR3 DNA: TGTGCCAGCAGCTTCCCCCCCGATTTT; CDR3 protein: CASSFPPDF
clone size: many; D gene: TRBD1; J gene: TRBJ1-1; V gene: TRBV20-1; CDR3 DNA: TGCAGTGGATCGGGACAGACACCTGAAGCTTTCTTT; CDR3 protein: CSGSGQTPEAFF
clone size: -; D gene: -; J gene: TRBJ2-1; V gene: TRBV7-2; CDR3 DNA: TGTGTCAGCCTAGGGGGGGACTCCTACAATGAGCAGTTCTTC; CDR3 protein: CVSLGGDSYNEQFF
clone size: many; D gene: -; J gene: TRBJ1-1; V gene: TRBV30; CDR3 DNA: TGTGCCTGGAACAGGGCCATGAACACTGAAGCTTTCTTT; CDR3 protein: CAWNRAMNTEAFF
clone size: many; D gene: TRBD2; J gene: TRBJ2-1; V gene: TRBV5-1; CDR3 DNA: TGCGCCAGCAGCTTACAGGGACTAGCGGGAGACGCGTATGAGCAGTTCTTC; CDR3 protein: CASSLQGLAGDAYEQFF
clone size: many; D gene: TRBD1; J gene: TRBJ2-7; V gene: TRBV11-2; CDR3 DNA: TGTGCCAGCAGCTCACCGGGACAGGGGGTGAGGCAGTACTTC; CDR3 protein: CASSSPGQGVRQYF
clone size: many; D gene: -; J gene: TRBJ2-5; V gene: TRBV11-2; CDR3 DNA: TGTGCCAGCAGCTTTAAGTCGCGGTCTGGGACCTCTCGGGAGACCCAGTACTTC; CDR3 protein: CASSFKSRSGTSRETQYF
clone size: -; D gene: -; J gene: TRBJ2-7; V gene: TRBV4-3; CDR3 DNA: TGCGCCAGCAGCCCCCGGCTAGGGGACGAGCAGTACTTC; CDR3 protein: CASSPRLGDEQYF
clone size: -; D gene: TRBD1; J gene: TRBJ1-5; V gene: TRBV7-2; CDR3 DNA: TGTGCCAGCAGCTTAGGGGGACAGCCTGATCAGCCCCAGCATTTT; CDR3 protein: CASSLGGQPDQPQHF
clone size: -; D gene: -; J gene: TRBJ2-5; V gene: TRBV5-1; CDR3 DNA: TGCGCCAGCAGCCCGGGATCTGGGGAAGAGACCCAGTACTTC; CDR3 protein: CASSPGSGEETQYF
clone size: many; D gene: -; J gene: TRBJ1-3; V gene: TRBV28; CDR3 DNA: TGTGCCAGCAGTTTATCCGGACTTATCTCTGGAAACACCATATATTTT; CDR3 protein: CASSLSGLISGNTIYF
clone size: -; D gene: TRBD2; J gene: TRBJ2-7; V gene: TRBV20-1; CDR3 DNA: TGCAGTGCGGTCTGGCGGGACTACGTCTACGAGCAGTACTTC; CDR3 protein: CSAVWRDYVYEQYF
clone size: few; D gene: -; J gene: TRBJ2-3; V gene: TRBV6-1; CDR3 DNA: TGTGCCAGCAGTCCCACTAAGCGTAGAGGGGCAGATACGCAGTATTTT; CDR3 protein: CASSPTKRRGADTQYF
clone size: many; D gene: TRBD2; J gene: TRBJ2-3; V gene: TRBV7-2; CDR3 DNA: TGTGCCAGCCGCAGGACTAGCGGGAGTGGGGGGACGGATACGCAGTATTTT; CDR3 protein: CASRRTSGSGGTDTQYF
clone size: many; D gene: -; J gene: TRBJ2-7; V gene: TRBV15; CDR3 DNA: TGTGCCACCAGCAGAGATTTGGGGACCTCCTACGAGCAGTACTTC; CDR3 protein: CATSRDLGTSYEQYF
clone size: many; D gene: TRBD2; J gene: TRBJ2-1; V gene: TRBV30; CDR3 DNA: TGTGCCTGGATAGCGGGCTTCTACAATGAGCAGTTCTTC; CDR3 protein: CAWIAGFYNEQFF
clone size: -; D gene: -; J gene: TRBJ1-1; V gene: TRBV27; CDR3 DNA: TGTGCCAGCGCCTCTCAGGTAGGGGGAACTGAAGCTTTCTTT; CDR3 protein: CASASQVGGTEAFF
clone size: many; D gene: TRBD1; J gene: TRBJ2-2; V gene: TRBV3-1; CDR3 DNA: TGTGCCAGCAGTGGACAGGGATGGACCGGGGAGCTGTTTTTT; CDR3 protein: CASSGQGWTGELFF
clone size: -; D gene: -; J gene: TRBJ2-2; V gene: TRBV27; CDR3 DNA: TGTGCCAGCAGCCCGCCGTGGGGGCAGGTCCCGAACACCGGGGAGCTGTTTTTT; CDR3 protein: CASSPPWGQVPNTGELFF